The 18 T cell receptor beta chains in this list originate from one sample, sequenced in a study of blood T cells in healthy people across ages. Primed by a sample-barcoded 5' primer and a J-beta primer mix, a second PCR proceeded for 7 to 11 cycles. TCRdb re-analysed the 5' RACE reads in MiXCR, keeping a single row per CDR3 protein. The data contain about 1,800,000 distinct CDR3 sequences, roughly 27% of them singletons. The specimen was blood. Receptor source: a young woman in good health.

A remark on this clonotype: This may be a read error, as it is one base from a much larger clone. The chain carries TRBV12-3 or TRBV12-4 and TRBJ2-4; D may correspond to TRBD1 or TRBD2 (7 bases each). The CDR3 spans 16 residues. The V end was cut by 7 bases, the J end by 6 bases, with 22 bases between. This CDR3 is CASTPSGGQKTNIQYF. CDR3 in DNA: TGTGCCAGCACACCCTCGGGGGGACAGAAAACAAACATTCAGTACTTC.

The CDR3 DNA reads as TGTGCCAGCAGTCCACGGGTGCGGGAGTCCTACAATGAGCAGTTCTTC. This translates into CASSPRVRESYNEQFF. The chain uses TRBV27 and TRBJ2-1; 7 bases are a match to TRBD2. This CDR3 is 16 amino acids long. J lost 1 base, V lost 5 bases, and 8 bases had no gene match. The germline CDR1 and CDR2 sequences are MNHEY and SMNVEV (reference sequence).

The V call is TRBV15, the J call TRBJ2-3; either TRBD1 or TRBD2 may fit D (5 bases each). V was cut by 6 bases and J by 5 bases, with 30 bases left in between. The CDR3 is 19 amino acids. Germline V gives CDR1 LNHNV, CDR2 YYDKDF (reference sequence). The CDR3 sequence: CATSPKGPDQVLGRDTQYF. The CDR3 coding sequence is TGTGCCACCAGTCCTAAGGGACCCGATCAGGTCCTCGGACGAGATACGCAGTATTTT.

The chain employs TRBV28 and TRBJ1-1; no firm D call. The CDR3 sequence is 15 residues long. CDR1 and CDR2 (germline): MDHEN, SYDVKM. V was clipped by 6 bases and J by 8 bases, with 22 bases between them. As DNA, the CDR3 is TGTGCCAGCAGCGCCATAACCGGGAGGTCCTTGGAAGCTTTCTTT. This codes for CASSAITGRSLEAFF.

With regard to this clonotype: A read error may be the cause here, since a much bigger clone is one base away. The chain couples TRBV9 to TRBJ2-4; 7 bases line up with TRBD1. The J call may not be correct, given that the DNA end is closer to TRBJ2-7. CDR3 size: 15 residues. Germline V lookup: CDR1 SGDLS, CDR2 YYNGEE. The CDR3 nucleotides read TGTGCCAGCAGCTTCCGACAGGGTAACACCTACGAGCAGTACTTC. Its protein is CASSFRQGNTYEQYF.

The chain employs TRBV4-1 and TRBJ1-2, with D perhaps TRBD1 (5 bases). CDR3 length equals 14 residues. Looked up from germline, CDR1 is MGHRA and CDR2 is YSYEKL. Trimming cost V 1 base and J 4 bases, with 10 bases left between them. The CDR3 spells CASSQGDSGYGYTF. CDR3 bases: TGCGCCAGCAGCCAAGGTGACAGCGGCTATGGCTACACCTTC.

The table lists this clonotype with a few counts. The chain recombines TRBV7-7 with TRBJ2-3, with a possible D match to TRBD2 (6 bases). V was pared by 5 bases and J by 1 base, with 16 bases between. The CDR3 has 16 residues. Per the germline V gene, CDR1 is SSHAT and CDR2 is FNYEAQ (reference sequence). Here the CDR3 reads CASSLNYGGGTDTQYF. The DNA of the CDR3 is TGTGCCAGCAGCCTCAATTACGGCGGGGGCACAGATACGCAGTATTTT.

The chain carries TRBV20-1 and TRBJ2-3, with D perhaps TRBD1 (7 bases). The length of the CDR3 is 14 residues. The V gene lost 5 bases and the J gene lost 5 bases, with 17 bases spanning the gap. Germline CDR1 and CDR2: DFQATT and SNEGSKA (reference sequence). CDR3 nucleotides: TGCAGTGCTGCAGCAGGGGGGCCCGGAGATACGCAGTATTTT. It encodes CSAAAGGPGDTQYF.

The chain couples TRBV4-1 to TRBJ2-7; D is perhaps TRBD1 or TRBD2 (5 bases each). V was cut by 0 bases and J by 2 bases, with 11 bases left in between. The CDR3 extends over 15 amino acids. Looked up from germline, CDR1 is MGHRA and CDR2 is YSYEKL. This chain's CDR3 is CASSQDGGGTYEQYF. CDR3 nucleotides: TGCGCCAGCAGCCAAGATGGTGGGGGTACCTACGAGCAGTACTTC.

The V and J genes are TRBV7-8 and TRBJ1-2, with D possibly TRBD1 on 6 matching bases. CDR1 and CDR2 from the germline V gene are SGHVS and FQNEAQ. V was pared by 3 bases and J by 5 bases, with 16 bases between. This CDR3 contains 15 residues. This CDR3 reads CASSLTAGAKYGYTF. The CDR3 DNA is TGTGCCAGCAGCTTGACCGCAGGGGCGAAGTATGGCTACACCTTC.

Worth noting for this clonotype: With a much larger clone just one base away, this may be a read error. The chain uses TRBV24-1 and TRBJ2-5; 8 nucleotides match TRBD2. CDR1 KGHDR and CDR2 SFDVKD come from the germline V gene. The CDR3 length is 14 residues. CDR3 nucleotides: TGTGCCACCAGTAATACGGGAGGGGGAGAGACCCGGTACTTC. Translation gives CATSNTGGGETRYF.

This clonotype has just a few counts. The chain carries TRBV7-9 and TRBJ1-2; D gene ambiguous. CDR1 is SEHNR, CDR2 FQNEAQ, per germline (reference sequence). Trimming cost V 1 base and J 2 bases, with 8 bases left between them. The CDR3 covers 14 residues. The chain's CDR3 is CASSLDFGNYGYTF. As DNA, the CDR3 is TGTGCCAGCAGCTTAGATTTCGGGAACTATGGCTACACCTTC.

This clonotype was observed a handful of times. The V call is TRBV20-1, the J call TRBJ1-2; D remains unclear. Per germline, CDR1 DFQATT and CDR2 SNEGSKA (reference sequence). Trimming removed 2 bases at V and 0 bases at J, with 7 bases between. The CDR3 sequence is 13 residues long. CDR3 in amino acids: CSARTGSNYGYTF. For the CDR3, the DNA is TGCAGTGCTAGAACGGGATCTAACTATGGCTACACCTTC.

This clonotype has more than one count but fewer than ten. The chain uses TRBV12-3 or TRBV12-4 and TRBJ2-1, with D possibly matching TRBD2 (6 bases). This CDR3 comprises 12 residues. V was pared by 8 bases and J by 2 bases, with 7 bases between. Here the CDR3 reads CASGGTYNEQFF. In nucleotides, the CDR3 is TGTGCCAGCGGCGGGACCTACAATGAGCAGTTCTTC.

The chain has TRBV7-2 and TRBJ1-2, with a possible D match to TRBD1 (5 bases). V was trimmed by 2 bases and J by 6 bases, leaving 13 bases between them. The CDR3 loop spans 14 amino acids. CDR1 is SGHTA, CDR2 FQGNSA, per germline. CDR3 sequence: CASSLLGDRDGYTF. The CDR3 coding sequence is TGTGCCAGCAGCTTACTGGGGGATAGGGATGGCTACACCTTC.

The chain links TRBV24-1 to TRBJ2-1, with 7 bases aligning to TRBD1. The CDR3 is made up of 13 amino acids. CDR1 KGHDR and CDR2 SFDVKD come from the germline V gene. The V and J ends lost 5 bases and 9 bases, in that order; junction bases with no gene match: 6. CDR3 DNA: TGTGCCACCAGTGTCGACAGGGTCACTGAGCAGTTCTTC. Translated, it gives CATSVDRVTEQFF.

The V call is TRBV7-9, the J call TRBJ1-5, with D perhaps matching TRBD1 (6 bases). The CDR3 is made up of 15 amino acids. Germline loops: CDR1 SEHNR, CDR2 FQNEAQ (reference sequence). V was trimmed by 0 bases and J by 6 bases, leaving 12 bases between them. The CDR3 protein is CASSLAGGTGQPQHF. CDR3 DNA: TGTGCCAGCAGCTTAGCAGGGGGGACCGGTCAGCCCCAGCATTTT.

The V and J genes are TRBV2 and TRBJ2-2; 7 positions agree with TRBD1. The junction had 7 bases not matched to a gene; V was cut back by 5 bases and J by 1 base. Germline CDR1 is SNHLY and CDR2 is FYNNEI. The CDR3 totals 16 residues. This CDR3 is CASSPFPGGNTGELFF. The DNA for the CDR3 is TGTGCCAGCAGTCCATTCCCAGGGGGGAACACCGGGGAGCTGTTTTTT.